These T cell receptor beta chains were read from a single sample in a study of vaccination and CD4 T cells after COVID-19. Their antigens remain unidentified. One entry per CDR3 protein, called by TCRdb with MiXCR from the PCR reads. The repertoire includes about 7,100 distinct CDR3 sequences, about three quarters of them detected once, and approximately 16% sits in the top ten. The sequenced sample was CD4+ T cells from blood, cultured in vitro. The source is a human donor who had recovered from COVID-19. The CDR3 runs from the conserved cysteine through the conserved F or W. D genes are given only for firm matches. Rows may omit the clone size; those that give it use once, few, many or a size class.

D	size	V	J	DNA	CDR3
-	few	TRBV6-5	TRBJ2-5	TGTGCCAGCAGTTACTCCAGGGGAGGAGAGACCCAGTACTTC	CASSYSRGGETQYF
-	few	TRBV20-1	TRBJ1-5	TGCAGTGCAAGACAGGTGAATAGCAATCAGCCCCAGCATTTT	CSARQVNSNQPQHF
TRBD1	-	TRBV6-2/TRBV6-3	TRBJ1-1	TGTGCCAGCTACCGGGACAGCTTCATGAACACTGAAGCTTTCTTT	CASYRDSFMNTEAFF
-	-	TRBV6-1	TRBJ1-6	TGTGCCAGCACCCGGACAAGGGATTCACCCCTCCACTTT	CASTRTRDSPLHF
TRBD2	once	TRBV28	TRBJ2-7	TGTGCCAGCAGTTCGGGTACGGGACTACCCTACGAGCAGTACTTC	CASSSGTGLPYEQYF
-	once	TRBV20-1	TRBJ1-3	TGCAGTGCGACCGACCGTCAGGTCGGAAACACCATATATTTT	CSATDRQVGNTIYF
TRBD2	-	TRBV11-3	TRBJ2-3	TGTGCCAGCAGCTTAGGACTAGCGGTCAGCACAGATACGCAGTATTTT	CASSLGLAVSTDTQYF
TRBD1	-	TRBV7-2	TRBJ2-7	TGTGCCAGCAGCGCCAGGGGGCGAGAGCAGTACTTC	CASSARGREQYF
TRBD2	-	TRBV25-1	TRBJ2-5	TGTGCCACAGGACTCCTGGGAGCGGGGCAAGAGACCCAGTACTTC	CATGLLGAGQETQYF
-	-	TRBV20-1	TRBJ2-7	TGCAGTGCTAGAAGCCTGGACTTTACCTACGAGCAGTACTTC	CSARSLDFTYEQYF
-	few	TRBV6-1	TRBJ2-2	TGTGCCAGCCGACAGGTCACCGGGGAGCTGTTTTTT	CASRQVTGELFF
TRBD1	-	TRBV7-6	TRBJ1-5	TGTGCCAGCAGCCCCAGTCCCGGGACAGGGGACAATCAGCCCCAGCATTTT	CASSPSPGTGDNQPQHF
-	-	TRBV6-1	TRBJ1-1	TGTGCCAGCAGGCTAGGGGGATTTCCGAACACTGAAGCTTTCTTT	CASRLGGFPNTEAFF
TRBD2	once	TRBV2	TRBJ2-5	TGTGCCAGCAGTTCGCAGACTAGCGGGAACCAAGAGACCCAGTACTTC	CASSSQTSGNQETQYF
TRBD2	few	TRBV24-1	TRBJ2-1	TGTGCCACCAGTGACCCGGGACTACCAGACAATGAGCAGTTCTTC	CATSDPGLPDNEQFF
-	-	TRBV19	TRBJ1-6	TGCGGAACTGCTTATAAGGCTCATAATTCACCCCTCCACTTT	CGTAYKAHNSPLHF
-	-	TRBV6-2/TRBV6-3	TRBJ1-5	TGTGCCAGCAGTTTACACCCCGGGTGGGATCAGCCCCAGCATTTT	CASSLHPGWDQPQHF